These 22 T cell receptor beta chains originate from one sample sequenced in a study of beta chain features in type 1 diabetes. The investigators reverse transcribed all of the isolated RNA, so they sequenced expressed TCRB transcripts. Assay used: immunoSEQ multiplex PCR; TCRdb lists only in-frame clones, some missing. The sample includes about 140,000 clones, 9.7% of them seen just once. Source material: central memory CD4+ T cells from blood. Receptors originate from a woman aged 40 to 55 in good health.

The rearrangement joins TRBV11-2 to TRBJ1-1; D gene unclear. Between the trimmed V and J ends, which lost 2 bases and 10 bases, there was a span of 17 bases. CDR1 is SGHAT and CDR2 is FQNNGV in the germline V gene. CDR3 size: 14 residues. CDR3 protein: CASSLLWLEGGAFF. The CDR3 DNA reads as TGTGCCAGCAGCTTATTGTGGCTAGAGGGTGGAGCTTTCTTT.

The genes are TRBV4-3 and TRBJ2-2; unclear D gene. The CDR3 spans 16 residues. V was cut by 1 base and J by 4 bases, with 13 bases left in between. Germline V CDR1 and CDR2: LGHNA, YSLEER. This CDR3 reads CASSQVSPSGTGELFF. The CDR3 DNA is TGCGCCAGCAGCCAAGTTAGCCCGAGTGGCACCGGGGAGCTGTTTTTT.

This clone was counted only a few times. V is TRBV18 and J is TRBJ2-5; D perhaps matches TRBD2 (5 bases). The tail of the sequence fits TRBJ2-7 better, so the J call may be wrong. The CDR3 has 14 residues. Per the germline V gene, CDR1 is KGHSH and CDR2 is LQKENI. The CDR3 reads CASSPSGMIYEQYF. CDR3 in DNA: TGTGCCAGCTCACCGTCCGGGATGATCTACGAGCAGTACTTC.

This clone has a handful of counts. The V gene is TRBV18, the J gene TRBJ1-2; 9 bases line up with TRBD1. This CDR3 is 14 amino acids long. Germline V gene sequence: CDR1 KGHSH, CDR2 LQKENI. V lost 1 base and J lost 8; bases outside the gene matches: 5. In nucleotides, the CDR3 is TGTGCCAGCTCACCACAGGACAGGGGCCGAGGCTACACCTTC. Its translation: CASSPQDRGRGYTF.

The chain is built from TRBV19 and TRBJ1-2, with TRBD1 identical over 8 bases. Germline V CDR1 and CDR2: LNHDA, SQIVND (reference sequence). Trimming cost V 6 bases and J 4 bases; bases outside gene matches: 1. The length of the CDR3 is 12 residues. The CDR3 coding sequence is TGTGCCAGTAGCGGGACAGGCTATGGCTACACCTTC. Translation: CASSGTGYGYTF. Full variable domain (rest looked up from reference TRBV19 and TRBJ1-2): DGGITQSPKYLFRKEGQNVTLSCEQNLNHDAMYWYRQDPGQGLRLIYYSQIVNDFQKGDIAEGYSVSREKKESFPLTVTSAQKNPTAFYLCASSGTGYGYTFGSGTRLTVV.

Concerning this clone itself: The germline gene is not matched at one end of the junction; a read error may be the cause. The chain couples TRBV11-2 to TRBJ2-1, with TRBD1 matching 10 bases. This CDR3 contains 13 residues. Germline V gene lookup returns CDR1 SGHAT and CDR2 FQNNGV. CDR3 sequence: CASSVDRGRERFF. The CDR3 DNA follows: TGTGCCAGCAGCGTAGACAGGGGGCGAGAGCGGTTCTTC.

This clone was observed at least ten times. The chain employs TRBV10-3 and TRBJ1-4, with D tentatively TRBD1 (5 bases). Germline values: CDR1 ENHRY, CDR2 SYGVKD. The CDR3 spans 13 residues. V lost 0 bases and J lost 11, with 10 bases in between. In DNA, the CDR3 is TGTGCCATCAGTGAGTCCGGGGGGGATAAACTGTTTTTT. This sequence encodes CAISESGGDKLFF.

This clone was observed a handful of times. The V call is TRBV2, the J call TRBJ2-3; 11 bases align to TRBD2. Trimming at V came to 5 bases and at J to 10 bases, leaving 17 bases not matched to a gene. This CDR3 has 17 residues. Germline CDR1 is SNHLY and CDR2 is FYNNEI. The CDR3 nucleotides are TGTGCCAGCAGTCGTAGCGGGGGGGCCCGCCTTAGAGAGGCGCAGTATTTT. Encoded protein: CASSRSGGARLREAQYF.

J is TRBJ2-7 and V is TRBV5-4; weak D call: TRBD1 (5 bases). The V and J ends lost 0 bases and 0 bases respectively, with 10 bases between them. Germline assignment: CDR1 SGHNT and CDR2 YYREEE (reference sequence). This CDR3 is built from 15 residues. CDR3 coding DNA: TGTGCCAGCAGCTTGGGCAGGGCGAGCTCCTACGAGCAGTACTTC. Amino acids: CASSLGRASSYEQYF.

This chain connects TRBV10-2 to TRBJ2-7; possibly TRBD1 for D (5 bases). There are 12 residues in the CDR3. Looked up from germline, CDR1 is WSHSY and CDR2 is SAAADI. With 5 bases removed from V and 3 bases from J, the gap between germline ends came to 8 bases. CDR3 protein: CASSQGVYEQYF. CDR3 DNA: TGCGCCAGCAGTCAAGGGGTCTACGAGCAGTACTTC.

The gene calls are TRBV5-1 and TRBJ1-3; 7 bases are shared with TRBD1. Per the germline V gene, CDR1 is SGHRS and CDR2 is YFSETQ. J was trimmed by 4 bases and V by 0 bases; bases with no gene match: 1. The length of the CDR3 is 14 residues. The CDR3 loop reads CASSLEGQGNTIYF. In DNA, the CDR3 is TGCGCCAGCAGCTTGGAGGGACAGGGAAACACCATATATTTT.

This clone occurred a few times. The chain employs TRBV18 and TRBJ2-6; tentative D call: TRBD2 (5 bases). Deletions cut 0 bases from V and 8 bases from J, with 8 bases between. Germline CDR1 is KGHSH and CDR2 is LQKENI. The CDR3 has 14 residues. CDR3 coding DNA: TGTGCCAGCTCACCACCGGAGGCCACCAACGTCCTGACTTTC. Translating gives CASSPPEATNVLTF.

This clone was detected many times. The chain is built from TRBV27 and TRBJ2-7; no clear D gene. The CDR3 is 13 amino acids. Germline V CDR1 and CDR2: MNHEY, SMNVEV (reference sequence). Trimming removed 3 bases at V and 2 bases at J, with 8 bases between. CDR3 sequence: CASSLYGPYEQYF. DNA of the CDR3: TGTGCCAGCAGTTTGTATGGGCCCTACGAGCAGTACTTC.

The table lists this clone with many counts. The germline gene is not matched at one end of the junction; a read error may be the cause. This chain uses TRBV29-1 with TRBJ2-3; no firm D call. Germline V gene lookup returns CDR1 SQVTM and CDR2 ANQGSEA. The CDR3 contains 12 residues. The DNA for the CDR3 is TGCAGCTTTGACGGTAGCACAGATACGCAGTATTTT. Protein: CSFDGSTDTQYF.

The chain employs TRBV10-3 and TRBJ2-5, with D possibly matching TRBD2 (7 bases). With 3 bases removed from V and 1 base from J, the gap between germline ends came to 12 bases. Germline values: CDR1 ENHRY, CDR2 SYGVKD. This CDR3 has 15 residues. The CDR3 protein is CAISEIGGAQETQYF. The CDR3, as DNA: TGTGCCATCAGTGAAATAGGGGGGGCCCAAGAGACCCAGTACTTC.

The rearrangement uses TRBV7-8 and TRBJ2-7; 11 bases are shared with TRBD1. V lost 9 bases to trimming and J lost 3 bases; unmatched junction nucleotides: 7. The germline CDR1 and CDR2 sequences are SGHVS and FQNEAQ. CDR3 length: 14 amino acids. Here the CDR3 DNA reads TGTGCCAGTGATTCCGGGACAGGGGGCTACGAGCAGTACTTC. Its translation is CASDSGTGGYEQYF.

This chain joins TRBV11-3 and TRBJ2-1; TRBD1 is a possible D gene (5 bases). CDR1 is SGHNT and CDR2 is YENEEA in the germline V gene. The CDR3 loop spans 13 amino acids. Trimming left V 5 bases short and J 6 bases short, with 11 bases between. In DNA, the CDR3 is TGTGCCAGCAGCCACAGTACAGGCAATGAGCAGTTCTTC. Translation: CASSHSTGNEQFF.

This clone has a handful of counts. This same CDR3 is encoded by further DNA sequences in the sample. The chain uses TRBV5-1 and TRBJ2-7; D might be TRBD1 (6 bases). V shed 2 bases and J shed 2 bases, with 11 bases lying between them. The CDR3 is 14 residues long. The germline V gene has CDR1 SGHRS and CDR2 YFSETQ. CDR3 protein: CASSFRDTAYEQYF. CDR3 coding DNA: TGCGCCAGCAGCTTCCGGGACACCGCCTACGAGCAGTACTTC.

The table lists this clone with many counts. The chain employs TRBV14 and TRBJ2-7; 7 positions match TRBD1. The CDR3 is made up of 15 amino acids. From germline, CDR1 is SGHDN and CDR2 FVKESK. The J segment lost 7 bases and the V segment lost 2 bases, leaving 11 bases of the junction unmatched. The CDR3 nucleotides are TGTGCCAGCAGCCAACTGACAGGGCACTCGGGAGAGCAGTACTTC. Translating it yields CASSQLTGHSGEQYF.

The chain carries TRBV29-1 and TRBJ2-3, with a tentative D call TRBD2 (5 bases). Germline V CDR1 and CDR2: SQVTM, ANQGSEA. This CDR3 comprises 12 residues. V lost 5 bases to trimming and J lost 4 bases, with 10 bases between them. CDR3 region: CSVYRAADTQYF. The CDR3 bases are TGCAGCGTTTACAGAGCGGCAGATACGCAGTATTTT.

The chain joins TRBV6-4 to TRBJ2-5; TRBD2 aligns across 12 bases. The junction had 10 bases not matched to a gene; V was cut back by 9 bases and J by 5 bases. This CDR3 contains 15 residues. CDR1 is MRHNA, CDR2 SNTAGT, per germline. The CDR3 here is CARGLAGSPRETQYF. The DNA for the CDR3 is TGTGCCAGAGGACTAGCGGGGTCCCCACGGGAGACCCAGTACTTC.

The gene calls are TRBV11-2 and TRBJ2-1; D is ambiguous. The CDR3 is made up of 11 amino acids. CDR1 is SGHAT and CDR2 is FQNNGV in the germline V gene. V was shortened by 5 bases and J by 6 bases, with 5 bases between the two germline ends. This CDR3 reads CASSAGNEQFF. The CDR3 region has the DNA TGTGCCAGCAGCGCCGGCAATGAGCAGTTCTTC.